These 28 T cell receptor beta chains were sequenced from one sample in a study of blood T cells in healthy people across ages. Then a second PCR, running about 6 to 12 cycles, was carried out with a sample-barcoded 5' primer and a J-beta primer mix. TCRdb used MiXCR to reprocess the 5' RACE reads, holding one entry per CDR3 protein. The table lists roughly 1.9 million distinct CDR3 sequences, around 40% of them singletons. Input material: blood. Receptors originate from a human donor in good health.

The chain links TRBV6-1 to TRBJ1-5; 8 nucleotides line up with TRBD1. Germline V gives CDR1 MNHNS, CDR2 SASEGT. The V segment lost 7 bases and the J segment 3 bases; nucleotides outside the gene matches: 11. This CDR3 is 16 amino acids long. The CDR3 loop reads CASKGQAGGHNQPQHF. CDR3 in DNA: TGTGCCAGCAAGGGTCAAGCAGGGGGCCACAATCAGCCCCAGCATTTT.

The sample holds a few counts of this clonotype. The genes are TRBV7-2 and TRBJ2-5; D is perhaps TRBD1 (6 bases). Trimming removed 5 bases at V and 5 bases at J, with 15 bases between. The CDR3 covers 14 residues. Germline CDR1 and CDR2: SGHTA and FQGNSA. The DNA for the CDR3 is TGTGCCAGCAGCCCCGGGACACCATGGGAGACCCAGTACTTC. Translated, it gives CASSPGTPWETQYF.

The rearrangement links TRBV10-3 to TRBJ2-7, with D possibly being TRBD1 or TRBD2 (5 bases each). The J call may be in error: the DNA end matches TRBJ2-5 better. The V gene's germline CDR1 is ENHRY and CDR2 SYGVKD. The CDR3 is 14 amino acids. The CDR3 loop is CAISVRGGQETQYF. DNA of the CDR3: TGTGCCATCAGTGTGAGGGGTGGCCAAGAGACCCAGTACTTC.

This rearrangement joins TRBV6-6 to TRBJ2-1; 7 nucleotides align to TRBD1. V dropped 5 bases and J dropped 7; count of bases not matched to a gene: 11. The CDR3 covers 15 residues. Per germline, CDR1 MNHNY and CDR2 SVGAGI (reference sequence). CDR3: CASSPTGEWGNEQFF. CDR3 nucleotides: TGTGCCAGCAGTCCAACAGGGGAATGGGGAAATGAGCAGTTCTTC.

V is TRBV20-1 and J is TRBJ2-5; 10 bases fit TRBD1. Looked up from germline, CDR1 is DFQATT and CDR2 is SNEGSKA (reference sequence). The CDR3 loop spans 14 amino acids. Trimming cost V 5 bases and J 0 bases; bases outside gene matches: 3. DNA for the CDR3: TGCAGTGCTCCGACAGGGGGCAACCAAGAGACCCAGTACTTC. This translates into CSAPTGGNQETQYF.

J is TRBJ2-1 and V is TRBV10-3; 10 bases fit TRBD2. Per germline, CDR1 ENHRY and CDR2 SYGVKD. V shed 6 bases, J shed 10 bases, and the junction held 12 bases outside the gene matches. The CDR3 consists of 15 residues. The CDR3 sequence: CAIRELAGPIYEQFF. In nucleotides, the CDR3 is TGTGCCATCAGGGAACTAGCGGGGCCGATCTACGAGCAGTTCTTC.

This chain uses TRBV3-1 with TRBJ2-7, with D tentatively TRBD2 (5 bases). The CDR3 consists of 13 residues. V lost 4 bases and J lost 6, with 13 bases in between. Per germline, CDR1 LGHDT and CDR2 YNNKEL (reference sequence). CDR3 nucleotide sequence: TGTGCCAGCAGCCCGACTATGAACGGCGAGCAGTACTTC. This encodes CASSPTMNGEQYF.

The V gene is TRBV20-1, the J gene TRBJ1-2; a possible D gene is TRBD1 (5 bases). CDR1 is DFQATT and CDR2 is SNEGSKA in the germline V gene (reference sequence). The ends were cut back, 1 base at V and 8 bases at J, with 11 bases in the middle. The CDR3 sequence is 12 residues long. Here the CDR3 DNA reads TGCAGTGCTAGAGGGGGACCTGGAGGCTACACCTTC. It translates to CSARGGPGGYTF.

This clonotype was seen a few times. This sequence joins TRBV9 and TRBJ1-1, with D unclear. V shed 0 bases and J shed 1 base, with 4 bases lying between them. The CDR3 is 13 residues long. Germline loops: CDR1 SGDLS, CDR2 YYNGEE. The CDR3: CASSVAANTEAFF. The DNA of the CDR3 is TGTGCCAGCAGCGTAGCCGCGAACACTGAAGCTTTCTTT.

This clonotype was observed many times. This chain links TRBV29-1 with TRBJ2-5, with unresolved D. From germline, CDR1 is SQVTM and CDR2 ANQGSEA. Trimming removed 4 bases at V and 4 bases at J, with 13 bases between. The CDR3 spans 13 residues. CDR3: CSVVVGPTETQYF. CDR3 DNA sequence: TGCAGCGTTGTCGTGGGCCCAACAGAGACCCAGTACTTC.

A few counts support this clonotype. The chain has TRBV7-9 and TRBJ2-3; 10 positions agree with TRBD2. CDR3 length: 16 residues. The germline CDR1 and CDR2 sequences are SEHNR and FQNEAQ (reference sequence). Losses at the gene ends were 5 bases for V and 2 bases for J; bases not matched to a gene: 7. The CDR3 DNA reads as TGTGCCAGCAGCGACGTTCTAGCGGGGGTCACAGATACGCAGTATTTT. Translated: CASSDVLAGVTDTQYF.

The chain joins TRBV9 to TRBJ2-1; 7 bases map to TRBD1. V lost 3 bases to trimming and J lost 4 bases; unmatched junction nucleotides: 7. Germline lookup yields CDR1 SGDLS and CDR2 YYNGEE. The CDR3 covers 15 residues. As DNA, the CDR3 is TGTGCCAGCAGCGAACAGGGGACCGTTTACAATGAGCAGTTCTTC. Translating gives CASSEQGTVYNEQFF.

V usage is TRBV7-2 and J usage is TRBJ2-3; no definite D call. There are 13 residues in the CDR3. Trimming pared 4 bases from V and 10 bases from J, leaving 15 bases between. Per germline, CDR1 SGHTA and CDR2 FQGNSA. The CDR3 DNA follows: TGTGCCAGCAGCTCCCTGGGCAATAAGGCGCAGTATTTT. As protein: CASSSLGNKAQYF. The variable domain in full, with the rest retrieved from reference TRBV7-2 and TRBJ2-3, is GAGVSQSPSNKVTEKGKDVELRCDPISGHTALYWYRQSLGQGLEFLIYFQGNSAPDKSGLPSDRFSAERTGGSVSTLTIQRTQQEDSAVYLCASSSLGNKAQYFGPGTRLTVL.

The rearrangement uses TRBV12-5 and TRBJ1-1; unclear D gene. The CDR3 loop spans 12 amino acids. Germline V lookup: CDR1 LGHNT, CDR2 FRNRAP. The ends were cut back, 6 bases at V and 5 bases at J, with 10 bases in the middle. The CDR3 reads CASGATETEAFF. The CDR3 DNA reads TGTGCTAGTGGGGCGACGGAGACTGAAGCTTTCTTT.

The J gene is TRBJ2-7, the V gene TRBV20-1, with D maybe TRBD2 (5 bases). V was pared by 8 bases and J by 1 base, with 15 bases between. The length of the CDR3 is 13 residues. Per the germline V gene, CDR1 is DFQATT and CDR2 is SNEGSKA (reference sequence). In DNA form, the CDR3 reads TGCAGTTCACTGTCCGGGGAGTCCTACGAGCAGTACTTC. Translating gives CSSLSGESYEQYF.

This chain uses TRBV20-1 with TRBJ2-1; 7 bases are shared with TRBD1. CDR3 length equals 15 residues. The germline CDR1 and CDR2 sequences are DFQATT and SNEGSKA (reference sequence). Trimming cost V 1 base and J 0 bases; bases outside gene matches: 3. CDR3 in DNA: TGCAGTGCTAGAGGGGGACAGAGCTCCTACAATGAGCAGTTCTTC. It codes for CSARGGQSSYNEQFF.

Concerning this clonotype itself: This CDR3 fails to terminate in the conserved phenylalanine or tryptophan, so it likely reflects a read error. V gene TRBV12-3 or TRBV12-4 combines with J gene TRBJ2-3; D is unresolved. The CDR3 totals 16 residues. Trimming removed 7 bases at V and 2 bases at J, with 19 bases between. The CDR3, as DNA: TGTGCCAGCATCCTGGGGATCCTGACCCTCACAGATACGCAGTATTTG. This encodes CASILGILTLTDTQYL.

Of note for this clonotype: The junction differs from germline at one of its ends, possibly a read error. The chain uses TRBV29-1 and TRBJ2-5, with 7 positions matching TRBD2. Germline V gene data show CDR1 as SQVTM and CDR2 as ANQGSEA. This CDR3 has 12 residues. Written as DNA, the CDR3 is TGCAGCATTGAGTGGGGGGGAGAGACCCAGTACTTC. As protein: CSIEWGGETQYF.

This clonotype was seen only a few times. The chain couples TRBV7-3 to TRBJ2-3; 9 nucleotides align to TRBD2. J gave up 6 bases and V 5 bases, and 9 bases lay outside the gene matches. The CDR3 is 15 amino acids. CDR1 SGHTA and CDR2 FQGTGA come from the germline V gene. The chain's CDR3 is CASSHSGGSMDTQYF. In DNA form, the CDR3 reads TGTGCCAGCAGCCATAGCGGGGGCTCGATGGATACGCAGTATTTT.

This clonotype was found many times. The chain's CDR3 is CASSRKTGNEQFF. The CDR3 DNA reads as TGTGCCAGCAGCCGTAAAACAGGCAATGAGCAGTTCTTC. V gene TRBV12-3 or TRBV12-4 combines with J gene TRBJ2-1; D perhaps matches TRBD1 (5 bases). CDR3 length: 13 residues. V was clipped by 6 bases and J by 6 bases, with 12 bases between them.

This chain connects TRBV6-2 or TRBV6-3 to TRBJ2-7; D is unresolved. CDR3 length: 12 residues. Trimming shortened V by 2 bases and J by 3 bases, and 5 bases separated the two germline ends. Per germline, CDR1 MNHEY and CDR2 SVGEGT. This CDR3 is CASSYPNYEQYF. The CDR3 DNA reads TGTGCCAGCAGTTACCCTAACTACGAGCAGTACTTC.

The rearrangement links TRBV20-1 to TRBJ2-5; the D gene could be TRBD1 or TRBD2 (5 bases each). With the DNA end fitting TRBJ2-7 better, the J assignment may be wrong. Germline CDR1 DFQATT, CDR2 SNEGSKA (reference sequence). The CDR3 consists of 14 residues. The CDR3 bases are TGCAGTGCTACCCAAGGGACCCTAGGCGGCGAGCAGTACTTC. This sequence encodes CSATQGTLGGEQYF.

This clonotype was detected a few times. The CDR3 region is CASFPGEEDTEAFF. The DNA for the CDR3 is TGTGCCAGTTTCCCTGGGGAAGAGGACACTGAAGCTTTCTTT. The chain uses TRBV7-9 and TRBJ1-1; D is unclear. V lost 9 bases, J lost 3 bases, and 17 bases lay in between. Germline V CDR1 and CDR2: SEHNR, FQNEAQ (reference sequence). The CDR3 runs to 14 residues.

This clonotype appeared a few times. The CDR3 DNA is TGTGCCATCAGTGAGTCGATACTCGGTGAAGCTTTCTTT. Protein: CAISESILGEAFF. The chain has TRBV10-3 and TRBJ1-1; D uncertain. Germline V lookup: CDR1 ENHRY, CDR2 SYGVKD. The CDR3 runs to 13 residues. Trimming left V 0 bases short and J 7 bases short, with 9 bases between.

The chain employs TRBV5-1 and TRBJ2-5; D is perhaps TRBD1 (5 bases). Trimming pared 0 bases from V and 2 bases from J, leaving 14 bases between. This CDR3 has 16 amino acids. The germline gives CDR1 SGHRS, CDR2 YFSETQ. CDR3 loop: CASSLEWWGRQETQYF. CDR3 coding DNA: TGCGCCAGCAGCTTGGAGTGGTGGGGCCGGCAAGAGACCCAGTACTTC. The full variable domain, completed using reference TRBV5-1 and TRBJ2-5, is KAGVTQTPRYLIKTRGQQVTLSCSPISGHRSVSWYQQTPGQGLQFLFEYFSETQRNKGNFPGRFSGRQFSNSRSEMNVSTLELGDSALYLCASSLEWWGRQETQYFGPGTRLLVL.

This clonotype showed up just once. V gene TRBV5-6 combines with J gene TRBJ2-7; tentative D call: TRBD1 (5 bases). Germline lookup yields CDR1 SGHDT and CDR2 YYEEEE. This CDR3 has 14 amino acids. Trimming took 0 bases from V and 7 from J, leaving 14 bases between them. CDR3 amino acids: CASSLGGWLEEQYF. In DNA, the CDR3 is TGTGCCAGCAGCTTGGGGGGCTGGCTGGAAGAGCAGTACTTC.

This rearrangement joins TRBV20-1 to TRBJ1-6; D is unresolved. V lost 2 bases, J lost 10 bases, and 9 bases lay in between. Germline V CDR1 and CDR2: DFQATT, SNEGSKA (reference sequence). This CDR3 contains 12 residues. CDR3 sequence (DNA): TGCAGTGCTAGACGACAAGCGTCACCCCTCCACTTT. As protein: CSARRQASPLHF.

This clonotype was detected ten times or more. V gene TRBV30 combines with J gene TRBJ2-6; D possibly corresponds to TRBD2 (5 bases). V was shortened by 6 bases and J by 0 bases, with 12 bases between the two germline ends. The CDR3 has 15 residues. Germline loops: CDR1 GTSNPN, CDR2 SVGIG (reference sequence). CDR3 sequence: CACPTGGSGANVLTF. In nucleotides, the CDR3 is TGTGCCTGTCCAACCGGAGGCTCTGGGGCCAACGTCCTGACTTTC.